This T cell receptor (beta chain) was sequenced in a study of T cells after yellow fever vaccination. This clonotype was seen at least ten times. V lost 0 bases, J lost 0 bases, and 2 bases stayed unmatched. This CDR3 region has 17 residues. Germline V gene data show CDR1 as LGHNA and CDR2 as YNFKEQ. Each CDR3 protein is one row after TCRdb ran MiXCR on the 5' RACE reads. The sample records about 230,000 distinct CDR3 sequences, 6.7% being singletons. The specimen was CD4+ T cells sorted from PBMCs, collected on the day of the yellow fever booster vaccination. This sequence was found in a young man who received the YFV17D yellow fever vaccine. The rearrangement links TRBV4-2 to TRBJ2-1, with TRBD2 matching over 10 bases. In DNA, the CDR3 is TGTGCCAGCAGCCAAGAGCCTAGCGGGAGCTCCTACAATGAGCAGTTCTTC. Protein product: CASSQEPSGSSYNEQFF.